This T cell receptor beta chain emerged from a study of CD8 T cells in ankylosing spondylitis. To note about this clonotype: As yet, its antigen is unknown.

A single record per CDR3 protein comes from TCRdb applying MiXCR to the 5' RACE reads. The sample has under 250,000 distinct CDR3 sequences; roughly a third are singletons. Unmatched junction bases numbered 7, after V lost 3 bases and J lost 1 base. The CDR3 contains 15 residues. Germline loops: CDR1 DFQATT, CDR2 SNEGSKA (reference sequence). General observations from the study: The authors reported significant enrichment of disease-linked clones in matched ankylosing spondylitis synovial fluid.

The gene calls are TRBV20-1 and TRBJ2-3, with TRBD2 matching 7 bases. The sequencing sample was made of blood, either unsorted or a sorted T cell fraction (not recorded which). This sequence originates from a male donor with ankylosing spondylitis or in good health (not recorded which). The CDR3 nucleotides are TGCAGTGCTAGTCCTCTAGCGGCGGGCACAGATACGCAGTATTTT. This sequence encodes CSASPLAAGTDTQYF.